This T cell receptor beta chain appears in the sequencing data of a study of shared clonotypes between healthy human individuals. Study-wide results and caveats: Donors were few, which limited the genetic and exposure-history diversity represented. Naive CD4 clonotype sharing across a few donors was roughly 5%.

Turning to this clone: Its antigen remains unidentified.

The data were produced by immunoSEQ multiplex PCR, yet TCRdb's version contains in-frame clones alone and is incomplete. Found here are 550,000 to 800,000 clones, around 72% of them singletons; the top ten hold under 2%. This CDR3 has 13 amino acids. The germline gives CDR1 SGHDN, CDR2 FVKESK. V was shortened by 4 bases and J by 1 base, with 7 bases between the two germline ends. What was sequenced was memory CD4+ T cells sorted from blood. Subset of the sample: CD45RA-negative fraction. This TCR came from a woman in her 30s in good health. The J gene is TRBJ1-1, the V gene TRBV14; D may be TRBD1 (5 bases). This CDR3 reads CASSRDPNTEAFF. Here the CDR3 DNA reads TGTGCCAGCAGCCGGGACCCGAACACTGAAGCTTTCTTT.